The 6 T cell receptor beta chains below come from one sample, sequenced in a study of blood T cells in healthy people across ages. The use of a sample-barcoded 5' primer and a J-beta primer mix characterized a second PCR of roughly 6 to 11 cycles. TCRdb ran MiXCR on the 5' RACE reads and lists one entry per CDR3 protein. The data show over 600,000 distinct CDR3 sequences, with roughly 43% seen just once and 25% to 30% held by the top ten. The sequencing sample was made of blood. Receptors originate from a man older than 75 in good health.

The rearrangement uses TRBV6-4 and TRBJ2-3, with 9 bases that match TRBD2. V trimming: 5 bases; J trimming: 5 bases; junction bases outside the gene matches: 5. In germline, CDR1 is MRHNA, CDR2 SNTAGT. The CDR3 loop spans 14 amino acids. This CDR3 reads CASSNSGSGDTQYF. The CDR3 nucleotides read TGTGCCAGCAGTAATAGCGGGAGCGGAGATACGCAGTATTTT.

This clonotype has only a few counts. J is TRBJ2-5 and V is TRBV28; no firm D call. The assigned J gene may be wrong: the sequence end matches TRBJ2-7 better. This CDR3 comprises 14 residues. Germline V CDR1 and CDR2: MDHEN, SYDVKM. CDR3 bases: TGTGCCAGCACCTTGTCCCGACTTGCTTACGAGCAGTACTTC. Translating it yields CASTLSRLAYEQYF.

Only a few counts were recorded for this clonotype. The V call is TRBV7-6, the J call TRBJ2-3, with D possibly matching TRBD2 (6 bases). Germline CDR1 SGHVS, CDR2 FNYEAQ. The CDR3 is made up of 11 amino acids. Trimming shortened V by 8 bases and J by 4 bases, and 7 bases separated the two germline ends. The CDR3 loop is CASGEADTQYF. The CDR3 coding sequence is TGTGCCAGCGGGGAGGCAGATACGCAGTATTTT.

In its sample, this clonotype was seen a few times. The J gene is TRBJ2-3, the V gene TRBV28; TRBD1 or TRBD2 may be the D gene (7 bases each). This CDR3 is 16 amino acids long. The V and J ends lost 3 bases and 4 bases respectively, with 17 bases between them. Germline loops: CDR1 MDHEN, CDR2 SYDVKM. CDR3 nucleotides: TGTGCCAGCAGTTTGCCCAGGGGGGGGACATCAGATACGCAGTATTTT. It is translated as CASSLPRGGTSDTQYF. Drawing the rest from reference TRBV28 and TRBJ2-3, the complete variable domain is DVKVTQSSRYLVKRTGEKVFLECVQDMDHENMFWYRQDPGLGLRLIYFSYDVKMKEKGDIPEGYSVSREKKERFSLILESASTNQTSMYLCASSLPRGGTSDTQYFGPGTRLTVL.

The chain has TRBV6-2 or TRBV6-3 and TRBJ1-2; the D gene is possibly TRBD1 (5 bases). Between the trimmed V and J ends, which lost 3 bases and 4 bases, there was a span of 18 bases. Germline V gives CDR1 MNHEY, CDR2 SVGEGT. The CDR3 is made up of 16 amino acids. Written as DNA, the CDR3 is TGTGCCAGCAGTTATTTTACCGGTGACAGAAGCTATGGCTACACCTTC. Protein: CASSYFTGDRSYGYTF.

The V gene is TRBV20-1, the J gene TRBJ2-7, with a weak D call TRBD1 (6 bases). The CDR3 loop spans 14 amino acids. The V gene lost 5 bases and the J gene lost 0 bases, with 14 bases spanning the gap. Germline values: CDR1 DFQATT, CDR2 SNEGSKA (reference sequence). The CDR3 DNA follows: TGCAGTGCTCCCGCGGACAGAAACTCCTACGAGCAGTACTTC. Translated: CSAPADRNSYEQYF.